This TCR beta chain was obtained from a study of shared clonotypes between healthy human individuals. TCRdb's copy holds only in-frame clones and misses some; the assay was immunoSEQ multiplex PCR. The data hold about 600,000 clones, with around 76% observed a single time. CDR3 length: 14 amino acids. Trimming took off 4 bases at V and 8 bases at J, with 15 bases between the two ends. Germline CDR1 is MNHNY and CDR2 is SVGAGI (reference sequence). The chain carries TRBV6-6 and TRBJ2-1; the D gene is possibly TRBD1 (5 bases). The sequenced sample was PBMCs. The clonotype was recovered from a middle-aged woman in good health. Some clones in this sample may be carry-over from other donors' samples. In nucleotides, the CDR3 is TGTGCCAGCAGTTTCTGGGGCAAGGAGCATGAGCAGTTCTTC. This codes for CASSFWGKEHEQFF.